This T cell receptor (beta chain) was recorded in a study of blood T cell repertoires in COVID-19. On the study more broadly: Some COVID-19 samples were acute and others convalescent; all came from the United States, Italy and Spain. From T cells, B-cell-depleted T cells, or PBMCs came the material, which was cDNA or gDNA.

Per the original methods: From reference gene primer amplification, estimates of nucleated cell counts were derived. Some clones are missing from TCRdb's copy, which holds only in-frame ones; the method was immunoSEQ multiplex PCR. D and trimming come from the DNA, and the V and J calls and clone size come from that table. The sample has 200,000 or so clones; about 85% are singletons. Unmatched junction bases numbered 8, after V lost 2 bases and J lost 7 bases. Germline CDR1 and CDR2: MNHEY and SMNVEV (reference sequence). The CDR3 extends over 16 amino acids. The chain recombines TRBV27 with TRBJ1-6; 7 bases line up with TRBD1. Sequenced: peripheral blood. The source of this sequence is a man aged 70 or older with active or convalescent COVID-19. The CDR3: CASSLDGTAFNSPLHF. The CDR3 region has the DNA TGTGCCAGCAGTTTAGACGGGACAGCCTTCAATTCACCCCTCCACTTT.